One and the same sample provided the 5 T cell receptor beta chains below, sequenced in a study of blood T cells in healthy people across ages (dated by TCRdb to 2015 to 2017). Library method: 5' RACE. The data were produced on an Illumina HiSeq 2500. A second PCR of about 6 to 11 cycles was performed with a sample-barcoded 5' primer and a J-beta primer mix. TCRdb itself trimmed the public reads at Q25 with fastp, ran MiXCR and retained productive beta chains. Every entry covers one CDR3 protein and lists the most common genes and DNA from its rows. The sample has 750,000 to 950,000 distinct CDR3 sequences on record, almost 30% of them singletons. 10% of the sample comes from the top ten. This sample also appeared in a second study, on T cells of mothers and their children.

The source material was blood. Receptor source: a woman aged 40 to 55 in good health.

The sample holds one count of this clonotype. The genes are TRBV28 and TRBJ1-1, with a weak D call TRBD1 (6 bases). Germline V gene data show CDR1 as MDHEN and CDR2 as SYDVKM. Trimming took off 6 bases at V and 1 base at J, with 15 bases between the two ends. The length of the CDR3 is 15 residues. In nucleotides, the CDR3 is TGTGCCAGCAGCCCGTTAGGGGGTGGGAACACTGAAGCTTTCTTT. Protein product: CASSPLGGGNTEAFF.

Regarding this clonotype: This may be a read error: a much more frequent sequence differs by one nucleotide. The V gene is TRBV7-2, the J gene TRBJ2-7, with 10 bases aligning to TRBD1. Germline CDR1 reads SGHTA; CDR2 reads FQGNSA. The length of the CDR3 is 15 residues. CDR3 in amino acids: CANSPDRGNSYEQYF. The CDR3 DNA reads as TGTGCCAACAGCCCGGACAGGGGGAACTCCTACGAGCAGTACTTC.

This clonotype was seen a few times. One end of the junction fails to match germline, which may point to a read error. The CDR3 loop reads CSARDLLQGDYGCTF. CDR3 DNA sequence: TGCAGTGCTAGAGACCTCCTACAGGGGGACTATGGCTGCACCTTC. The chain combines TRBV20-1 with TRBJ1-2, with TRBD1 matching 8 bases. CDR1 is DFQATT and CDR2 is SNEGSKA in the germline V gene (reference sequence). The CDR3 length is 15 residues.

This clonotype was counted a few times. The chain couples TRBV10-3 to TRBJ2-1; 13 positions agree with TRBD2. V gave up 11 bases and J gave up 8 bases; unmatched junction bases: 3. The CDR3 is 12 amino acids. Germline V gives CDR1 ENHRY, CDR2 SYGVKD. Here the CDR3 DNA reads TGTGCCGCCGGACTAGCGGGGGATGAGCAGTTCTTC. Protein: CAAGLAGDEQFF.

This clonotype was observed at least ten times. The V and J genes are TRBV5-1 and TRBJ2-5; D gene unclear. Trimming removed 0 bases from V and 5 bases from J, with 5 bases in between. The germline CDR1 and CDR2 sequences are SGHRS and YFSETQ. The CDR3 length is 12 residues. The chain's CDR3 is CASSLGVETQYF. The CDR3 nucleotides read TGCGCCAGCAGCTTGGGAGTGGAGACCCAGTACTTC.